The 13 T cell receptor beta chains in this list originate from one sample, sequenced in a study of T cell repertoires in cytomegalovirus infection. TCRdb fed the reads into MiXCR, producing one record per CDR3 protein. The profile shows fewer than 550,000 distinct CDR3 sequences, approximately 30% of them singletons. Input material: PBMCs. The receptors derive from a human donor in good health (CMV status not recorded). Some clones in this sample may be carry-over from other donors' samples.

This clonotype came up a few times. Written as DNA, the CDR3 is TGTGCCAGCAGCCCTCCGTCGTGGGGCGAGGAAAAACTGTTTTTT. Residues: CASSPPSWGEEKLFF. The chain couples TRBV11-2 to TRBJ1-4; maybe TRBD1 (5 bases). V lost 5 bases, J lost 8 bases, and 18 bases lay in between. The CDR3 has 15 amino acids. Germline CDR1 is SGHAT and CDR2 is FQNNGV.

This clonotype was observed a few times. V and J are TRBV5-8 and TRBJ2-1; D is perhaps TRBD1 (6 bases). The V end was cut by 3 bases, the J end by 3 bases, with 10 bases between. The germline V gene has CDR1 SGHTS and CDR2 YDEGEE. This CDR3 region has 14 residues. The CDR3 DNA reads as TGTGCCAGCAGCTCTCTGGACAGCTACAATGAGCAGTTCTTC. Protein product: CASSSLDSYNEQFF. Based on the CDR3 plus reference TRBV5-8 and TRBJ2-1, the full variable domain is EAGVTQSPTHLIKTRGQQATLRCSPISGHTSVYWYQQALGLGLQFLLWYDEGEERNRGNFPPRFSGRQFPNYSSELNVNALELEDSALYLCASSSLDSYNEQFFGPGTRLTVL.

The V and J genes are TRBV18 and TRBJ1-6; D gene uncertain. Germline lookup yields CDR1 KGHSH and CDR2 LQKENI. This CDR3 has 15 residues. Trimming pared 4 bases from V and 8 bases from J, leaving 15 bases between. The CDR3 loop is CASSQPDGQYSPLHF. The CDR3 DNA reads TGTGCCAGCTCACAACCGGACGGGCAATATTCACCCCTCCACTTT.

V and J are TRBV4-1 and TRBJ2-3, with 8 bases aligning to TRBD1. The CDR3 sequence is 15 residues long. Germline-derived CDR1 and CDR2 are MGHRA and YSYEKL. The trim removed 1 base at V and 4 bases at J, leaving 4 bases unmatched. The DNA of the CDR3 is TGCGCCAGCAGCCAAGGCAGGGGGCTCTCAGATACGCAGTATTTT. It encodes CASSQGRGLSDTQYF.

The gene calls are TRBV4-3 and TRBJ2-7; no clear D. CDR1 and CDR2 (germline): LGHNA, YSLEER. V was trimmed by 0 bases and J by 4 bases, leaving 10 bases between them. CDR3 length: 14 amino acids. CDR3 nucleotide sequence: TGCGCCAGCAGCCAAGATGTCGGAATTTACGAGCAGTACTTC. This encodes CASSQDVGIYEQYF.

This clonotype was picked up a small number of times. The rearrangement links TRBV27 to TRBJ2-7; 7 positions agree with TRBD2. The CDR3 has 15 amino acids. The V segment lost 7 bases and the J segment 7 bases; nucleotides outside the gene matches: 16. Germline CDR1 MNHEY, CDR2 SMNVEV (reference sequence). The CDR3 region is CASTTRGGGFSEQYF. CDR3 sequence (DNA): TGTGCCAGCACCACCCGGGGCGGGGGATTTAGTGAGCAGTACTTC.

The chain couples TRBV24-1 to TRBJ1-1; D call uncertain. From germline, CDR1 is KGHDR and CDR2 SFDVKD. The CDR3 contains 20 residues. The germline V and J ends were trimmed by 0 bases and 0 bases, with 22 bases remaining between them. The CDR3: CATSDLLSVGALLVNTEAFF. CDR3 bases: TGTGCCACCAGTGATTTGTTGTCAGTGGGTGCTCTTTTAGTGAACACTGAAGCTTTCTTT.

This clonotype turned up a few times. The chain carries TRBV5-1 and TRBJ2-5; D possibly uses TRBD1 or TRBD2 (5 bases each). CDR3 size: 13 residues. Germline values: CDR1 SGHRS, CDR2 YFSETQ. V lost 3 bases, J lost 5 bases, and 11 bases lay in between. The CDR3 is CASSSRGRETQYF. The CDR3 DNA reads TGCGCCAGCAGCTCGAGGGGACGGGAGACCCAGTACTTC.

The rearrangement joins TRBV11-2 to TRBJ2-1, with 9 nucleotides matching TRBD1. The V gene's germline CDR1 is SGHAT and CDR2 FQNNGV. The junction had 7 bases not matched to a gene; V was cut back by 5 bases and J by 5 bases. The CDR3 contains 15 residues. The chain's CDR3 is CASSRVTGGHNEQFF. In nucleotides, the CDR3 is TGTGCCAGCAGCCGAGTGACAGGGGGGCACAATGAGCAGTTCTTC.

V is TRBV28 and J is TRBJ2-5; 7 nucleotides agree with TRBD2. Unmatched junction bases numbered 9, after V lost 2 bases and J lost 6 bases. CDR1 MDHEN and CDR2 SYDVKM come from the germline V gene. The CDR3 loop spans 15 amino acids. CDR3 in DNA: TGTGCCAGCAGTTTACCAGGGCCCGGGGGGAAGACCCAGTACTTC. This translates into CASSLPGPGGKTQYF.

In this sample, this clonotype turned up a few times. The V and J genes are TRBV19 and TRBJ2-1; D possibly matches TRBD1 or TRBD2 (5 bases each). The germline CDR1 and CDR2 sequences are LNHDA and SQIVND (reference sequence). Trimming left V 6 bases short and J 8 bases short, with 20 bases between. The CDR3 consists of 15 residues. The CDR3 is CASSPGPSPPDEQFF. For the CDR3, the DNA is TGTGCCAGTAGCCCGGGACCCTCCCCCCCGGATGAGCAGTTCTTC.

This rearrangement joins TRBV7-9 to TRBJ2-1; D gene unclear. The CDR3 contains 15 residues. V was pared by 2 bases and J by 5 bases, with 13 bases between. CDR1 is SEHNR and CDR2 is FQNEAQ in the germline V gene (reference sequence). The CDR3 sequence is CASSLIKQRHNEQFF. CDR3 bases: TGTGCCAGCAGCTTAATAAAACAGCGCCACAATGAGCAGTTCTTC.

The chain recombines TRBV10-3 with TRBJ1-1; tentative D call: TRBD1 (5 bases). The CDR3 consists of 12 residues. V lost 4 bases and J lost 6, with 9 bases in between. Per germline, CDR1 ENHRY and CDR2 SYGVKD. The CDR3 loop reads CAISVGPAEAFF. CDR3 bases: TGTGCCATCAGTGTGGGGCCGGCTGAAGCTTTCTTT.